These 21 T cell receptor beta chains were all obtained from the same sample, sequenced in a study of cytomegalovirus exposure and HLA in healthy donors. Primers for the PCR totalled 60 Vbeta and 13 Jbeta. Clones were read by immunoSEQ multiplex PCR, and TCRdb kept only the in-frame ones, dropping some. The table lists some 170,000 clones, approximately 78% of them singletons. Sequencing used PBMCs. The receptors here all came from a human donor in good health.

For the CDR3, the DNA is TGTGCCAGCAGCCCGGACAGTTACACTGAAGCTTTCTTT. Protein product: CASSPDSYTEAFF. The chain joins TRBV9 to TRBJ1-1; weak D call: TRBD1 (6 bases). From germline, CDR1 is SGDLS and CDR2 YYNGEE. The CDR3 is made up of 13 amino acids. With 4 bases removed from V and 3 bases from J, the gap between germline ends came to 10 bases. Looking up the rest from reference TRBV9 and TRBJ1-1 gives the full variable domain: DSGVTQTPKHLITATGQRVTLRCSPRSGDLSVYWYQQSLDQGLQFLIQYYNGEERAKGNILERFSAQQFPDLHSELNLSSLELGDSALYFCASSPDSYTEAFFGQGTRLTVV.

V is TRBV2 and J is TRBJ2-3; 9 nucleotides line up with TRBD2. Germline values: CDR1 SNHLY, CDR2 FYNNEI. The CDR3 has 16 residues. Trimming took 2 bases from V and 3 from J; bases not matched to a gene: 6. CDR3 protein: CASSEMRGGSTDTQYF. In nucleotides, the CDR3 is TGTGCCAGCAGTGAAATGCGGGGGGGCAGTACAGATACGCAGTATTTT.

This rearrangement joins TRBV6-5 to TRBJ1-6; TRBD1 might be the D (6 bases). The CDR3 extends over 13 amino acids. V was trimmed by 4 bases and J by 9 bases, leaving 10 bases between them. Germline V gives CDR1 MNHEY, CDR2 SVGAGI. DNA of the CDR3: TGTGCCAGCAGTTTCGGGGGGCGTTCACCCCTCCACTTT. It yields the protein CASSFGGRSPLHF.

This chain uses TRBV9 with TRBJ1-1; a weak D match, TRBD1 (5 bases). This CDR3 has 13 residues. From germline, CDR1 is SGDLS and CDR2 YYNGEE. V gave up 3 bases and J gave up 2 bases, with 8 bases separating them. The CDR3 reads CASSAGGNTEAFF. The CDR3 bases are TGTGCCAGCAGCGCGGGGGGAAACACTGAAGCTTTCTTT.

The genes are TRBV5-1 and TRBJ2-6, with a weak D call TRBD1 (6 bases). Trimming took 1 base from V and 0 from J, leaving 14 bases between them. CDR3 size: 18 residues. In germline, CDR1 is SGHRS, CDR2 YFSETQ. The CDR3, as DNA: TGCGCCAGCAGCTTGTTTTCAGGGGAACACTCTGGGGCCAACGTCCTGACTTTC. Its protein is CASSLFSGEHSGANVLTF.

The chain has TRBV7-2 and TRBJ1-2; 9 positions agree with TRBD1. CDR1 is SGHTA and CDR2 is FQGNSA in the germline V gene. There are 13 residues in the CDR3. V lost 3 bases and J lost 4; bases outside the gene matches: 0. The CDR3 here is CASSLTGGYGYTF. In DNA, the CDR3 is TGTGCCAGCAGCTTGACAGGGGGCTATGGCTACACCTTC. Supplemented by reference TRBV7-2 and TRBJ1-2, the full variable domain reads GAGVSQSPSNKVTEKGKDVELRCDPISGHTALYWYRQSLGQGLEFLIYFQGNSAPDKSGLPSDRFSAERTGGSVSTLTIQRTQQEDSAVYLCASSLTGGYGYTFGSGTRLTVV.

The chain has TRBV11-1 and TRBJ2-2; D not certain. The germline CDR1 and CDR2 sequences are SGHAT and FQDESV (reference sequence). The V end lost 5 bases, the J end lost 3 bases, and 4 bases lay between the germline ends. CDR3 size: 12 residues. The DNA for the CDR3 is TGTGCCAGCAGCGCAGACACCGGGGAGCTGTTTTTT. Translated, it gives CASSADTGELFF.

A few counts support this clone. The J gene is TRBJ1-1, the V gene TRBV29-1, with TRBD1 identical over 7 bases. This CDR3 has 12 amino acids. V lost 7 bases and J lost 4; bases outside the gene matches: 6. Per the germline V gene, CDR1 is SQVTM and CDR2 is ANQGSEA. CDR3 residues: CSGETGSTEAFF. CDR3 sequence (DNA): TGCAGCGGGGAGACAGGGAGCACTGAAGCTTTCTTT. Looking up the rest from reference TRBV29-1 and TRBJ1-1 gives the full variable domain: SAVISQKPSRDICQRGTSLTIQCQVDSQVTMMFWYRQQPGQSLTLIATANQGSEATYESGFVIDKFPISRPNLTFSTLTVSNMSPEDSSIYLCSGETGSTEAFFGQGTRLTVV.

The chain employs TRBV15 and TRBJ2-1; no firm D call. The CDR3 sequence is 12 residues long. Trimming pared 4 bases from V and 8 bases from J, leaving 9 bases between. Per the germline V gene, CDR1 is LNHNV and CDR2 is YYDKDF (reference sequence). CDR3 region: CATSNMRHEQFF. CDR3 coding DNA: TGTGCCACCAGCAACATGAGGCATGAGCAGTTCTTC.

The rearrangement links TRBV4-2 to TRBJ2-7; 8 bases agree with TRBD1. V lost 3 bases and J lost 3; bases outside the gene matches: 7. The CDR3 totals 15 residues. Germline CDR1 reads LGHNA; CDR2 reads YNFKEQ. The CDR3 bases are TGTGCCAGCAGCCACCTGGGGGACAGGAACTACGAGCAGTACTTC. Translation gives CASSHLGDRNYEQYF.

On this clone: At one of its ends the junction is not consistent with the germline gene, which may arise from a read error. CDR3 amino acids: CASGTRDSHNEQFF. The CDR3 DNA follows: TGCGCCAGCGGAACCCGGGACTCCCACAATGAGCAGTTCTTC. This chain uses TRBV5-1 with TRBJ2-1; D perhaps matches TRBD2 (6 bases). The CDR3 consists of 14 residues. Per the germline V gene, CDR1 is SGHRS and CDR2 is YFSETQ.

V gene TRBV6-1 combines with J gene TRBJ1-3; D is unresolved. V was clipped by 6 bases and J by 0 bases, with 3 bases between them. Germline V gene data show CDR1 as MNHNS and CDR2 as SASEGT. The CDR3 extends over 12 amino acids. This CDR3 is CASSGSGNTIYF. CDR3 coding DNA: TGTGCCAGCAGCGGCTCTGGAAACACCATATATTTT.

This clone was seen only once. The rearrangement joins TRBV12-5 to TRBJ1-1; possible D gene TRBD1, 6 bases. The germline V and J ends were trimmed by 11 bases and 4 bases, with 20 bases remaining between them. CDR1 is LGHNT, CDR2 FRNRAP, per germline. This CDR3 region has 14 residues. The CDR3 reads CAGDPRTGRTEAFF. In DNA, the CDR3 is TGTGCTGGGGACCCCCGTACAGGGCGCACTGAAGCTTTCTTT.

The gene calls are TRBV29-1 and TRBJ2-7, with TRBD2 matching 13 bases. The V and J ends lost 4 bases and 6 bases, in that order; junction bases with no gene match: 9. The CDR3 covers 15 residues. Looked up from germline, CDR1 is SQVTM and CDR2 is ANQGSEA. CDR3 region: CSVVGLAGAQGEQYF. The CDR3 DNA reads TGCAGCGTTGTCGGACTAGCGGGGGCTCAAGGCGAGCAGTACTTC.

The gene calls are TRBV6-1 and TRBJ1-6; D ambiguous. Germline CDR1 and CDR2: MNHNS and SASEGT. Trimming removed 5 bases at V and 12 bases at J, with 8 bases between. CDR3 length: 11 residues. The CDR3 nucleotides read TGTGCCAGCAGTCCCGGCGGACCCCTCCACTTT. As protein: CASSPGGPLHF.

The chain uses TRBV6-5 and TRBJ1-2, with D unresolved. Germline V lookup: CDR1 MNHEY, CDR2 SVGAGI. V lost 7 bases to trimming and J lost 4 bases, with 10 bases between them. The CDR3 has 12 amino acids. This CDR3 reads CASKRGSYGYTF. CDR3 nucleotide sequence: TGTGCCAGCAAGCGGGGATCCTATGGCTACACCTTC.

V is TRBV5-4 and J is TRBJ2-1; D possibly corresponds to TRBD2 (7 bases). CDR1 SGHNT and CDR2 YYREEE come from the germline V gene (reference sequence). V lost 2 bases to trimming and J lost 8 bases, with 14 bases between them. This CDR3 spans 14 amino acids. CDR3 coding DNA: TGTGCCAGCAGCTTCCGCGGGGGCGGCGATGAGCAGTTCTTC. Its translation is CASSFRGGGDEQFF.

In DNA form, the CDR3 reads TGTGCCAGCACGGGCAGGGGTACGGATACGCAGTATTTT. This encodes CASTGRGTDTQYF. This sequence joins TRBV2 and TRBJ2-3; D is perhaps TRBD1 (6 bases). The CDR3 consists of 13 residues. Trimming removed 7 bases from V and 6 bases from J, with 14 bases in between. Germline V lookup: CDR1 SNHLY, CDR2 FYNNEI.

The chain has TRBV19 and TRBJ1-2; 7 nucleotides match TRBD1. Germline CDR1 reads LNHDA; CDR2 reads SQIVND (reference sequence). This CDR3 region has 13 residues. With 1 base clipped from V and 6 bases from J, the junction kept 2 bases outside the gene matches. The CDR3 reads CASSIVQGHGYTF. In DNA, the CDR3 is TGTGCCAGTAGTATAGTACAGGGGCATGGCTACACCTTC. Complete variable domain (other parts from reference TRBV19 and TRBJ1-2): DGGITQSPKYLFRKEGQNVTLSCEQNLNHDAMYWYRQDPGQGLRLIYYSQIVNDFQKGDIAEGYSVSREKKESFPLTVTSAQKNPTAFYLCASSIVQGHGYTFGSGTRLTVV.

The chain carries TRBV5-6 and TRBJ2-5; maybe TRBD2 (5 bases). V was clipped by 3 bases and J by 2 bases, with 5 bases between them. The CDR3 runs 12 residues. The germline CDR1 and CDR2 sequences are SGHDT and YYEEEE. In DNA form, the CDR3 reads TGTGCCAGCAGCTCGGGGCAAGAGACCCAGTACTTC. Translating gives CASSSGQETQYF.

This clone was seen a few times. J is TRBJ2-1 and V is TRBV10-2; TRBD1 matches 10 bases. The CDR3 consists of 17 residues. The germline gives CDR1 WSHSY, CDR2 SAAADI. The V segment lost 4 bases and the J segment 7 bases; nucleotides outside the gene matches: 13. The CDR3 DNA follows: TGCGCCAGCAGTGGGGTACCGGGACAGGGGCGAGGGAATGAGCAGTTCTTC. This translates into CASSGVPGQGRGNEQFF.